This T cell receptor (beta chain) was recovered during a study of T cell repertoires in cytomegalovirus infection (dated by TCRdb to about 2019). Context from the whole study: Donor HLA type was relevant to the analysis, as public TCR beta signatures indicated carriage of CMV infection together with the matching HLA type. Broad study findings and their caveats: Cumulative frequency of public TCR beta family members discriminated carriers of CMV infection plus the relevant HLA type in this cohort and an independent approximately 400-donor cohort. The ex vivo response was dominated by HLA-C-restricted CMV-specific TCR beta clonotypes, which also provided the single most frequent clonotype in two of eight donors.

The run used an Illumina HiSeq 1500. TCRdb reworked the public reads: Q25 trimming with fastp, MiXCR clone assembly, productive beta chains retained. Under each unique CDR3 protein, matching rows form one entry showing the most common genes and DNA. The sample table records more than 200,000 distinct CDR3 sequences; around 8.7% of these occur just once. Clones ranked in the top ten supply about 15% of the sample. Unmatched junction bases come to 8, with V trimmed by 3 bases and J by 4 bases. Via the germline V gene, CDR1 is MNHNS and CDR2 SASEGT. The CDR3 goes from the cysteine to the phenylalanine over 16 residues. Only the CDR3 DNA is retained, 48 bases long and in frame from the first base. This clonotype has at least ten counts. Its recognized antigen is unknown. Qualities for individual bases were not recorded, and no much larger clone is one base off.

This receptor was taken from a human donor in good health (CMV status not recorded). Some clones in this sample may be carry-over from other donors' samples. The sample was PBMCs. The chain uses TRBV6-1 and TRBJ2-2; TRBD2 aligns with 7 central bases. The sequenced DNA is TGTGCCAGCAGTGACGATGGGAGGGCCGGCACCGGGGAGCTGTTTTTT. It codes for CASSDDGRAGTGELFF.